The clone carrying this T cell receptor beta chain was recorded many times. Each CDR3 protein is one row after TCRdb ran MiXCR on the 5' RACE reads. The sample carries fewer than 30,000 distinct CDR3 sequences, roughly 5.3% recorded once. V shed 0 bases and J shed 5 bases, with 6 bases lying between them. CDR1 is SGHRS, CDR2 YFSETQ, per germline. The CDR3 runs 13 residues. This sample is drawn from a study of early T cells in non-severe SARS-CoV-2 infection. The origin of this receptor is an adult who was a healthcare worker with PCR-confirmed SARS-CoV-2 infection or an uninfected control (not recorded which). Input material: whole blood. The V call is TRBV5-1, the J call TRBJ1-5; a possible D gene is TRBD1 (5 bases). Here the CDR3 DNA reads TGCGCCAGCAGCTTGGAGGGACATCAGCCCCAGCATTTT. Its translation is CASSLEGHQPQHF.